This T cell receptor beta chain was retrieved from a study of shared clonotypes between healthy human individuals. As for the study in general: Each donor contributed plates that comprised three CD4 naive, three CD4 memory, two CD8 naive and one CD8 memory.

Some clones are missing from TCRdb's copy, which holds only in-frame ones; the method was immunoSEQ multiplex PCR. This repertoire shows approximately 350,000 clones, over 65% found once; its top ten account for about 9.4%. Study observations and caveats: Clonotype sharing among the donors was expected to vary with sequencing depth.

This clone was observed a handful of times. Its matching antigen is unknown. Germline CDR1 MDHEN, CDR2 SYDVKM. The V gene lost 5 bases and the J gene lost 1 base, with 12 bases spanning the gap. This CDR3 comprises 15 residues. This clonotype originated in a man aged 30 to 39 in good health. The sample was memory CD4+ T cells sorted from blood. As for subset: CD45RA-negative fraction. This chain links TRBV28 with TRBJ1-5; D gene uncertain. The CDR3 region is CASSTGGISNQPQHF. In nucleotides, the CDR3 is TGTGCCAGCAGTACGGGAGGGATCAGCAATCAGCCCCAGCATTTT.